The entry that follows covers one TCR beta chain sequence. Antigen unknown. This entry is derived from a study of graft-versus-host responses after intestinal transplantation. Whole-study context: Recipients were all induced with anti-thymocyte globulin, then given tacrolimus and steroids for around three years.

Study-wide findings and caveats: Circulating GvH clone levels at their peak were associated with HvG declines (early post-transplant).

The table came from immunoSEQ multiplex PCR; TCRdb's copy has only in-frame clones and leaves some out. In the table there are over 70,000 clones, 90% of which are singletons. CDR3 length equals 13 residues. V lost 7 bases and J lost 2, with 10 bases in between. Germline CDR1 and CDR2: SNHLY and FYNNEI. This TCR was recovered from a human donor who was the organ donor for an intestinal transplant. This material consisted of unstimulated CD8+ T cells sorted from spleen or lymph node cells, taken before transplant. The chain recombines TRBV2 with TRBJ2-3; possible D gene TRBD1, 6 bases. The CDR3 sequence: CASIQGPTDTQYF. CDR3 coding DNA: TGTGCCAGCATTCAGGGGCCCACAGATACGCAGTATTTT.